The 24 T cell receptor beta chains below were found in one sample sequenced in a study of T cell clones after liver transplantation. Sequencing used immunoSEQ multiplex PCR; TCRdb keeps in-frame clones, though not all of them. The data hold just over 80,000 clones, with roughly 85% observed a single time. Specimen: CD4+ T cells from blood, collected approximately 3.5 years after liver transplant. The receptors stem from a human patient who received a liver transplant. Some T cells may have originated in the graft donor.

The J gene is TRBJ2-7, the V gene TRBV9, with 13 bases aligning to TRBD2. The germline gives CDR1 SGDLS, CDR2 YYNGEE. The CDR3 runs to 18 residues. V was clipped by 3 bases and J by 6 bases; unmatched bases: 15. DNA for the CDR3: TGTGCCAGCAGCGCCTACGGACTAGCGGGAGCTCTTGTTGTCGAGCAGTACTTC. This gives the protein CASSAYGLAGALVVEQYF.

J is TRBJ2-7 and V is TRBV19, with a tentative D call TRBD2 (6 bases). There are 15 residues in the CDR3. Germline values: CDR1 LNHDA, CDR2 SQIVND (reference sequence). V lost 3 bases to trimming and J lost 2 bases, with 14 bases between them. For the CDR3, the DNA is TGTGCCAGTAGTATTAGTAGCGGTCTTCCCTACGAGCAGTACTTC. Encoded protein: CASSISSGLPYEQYF.

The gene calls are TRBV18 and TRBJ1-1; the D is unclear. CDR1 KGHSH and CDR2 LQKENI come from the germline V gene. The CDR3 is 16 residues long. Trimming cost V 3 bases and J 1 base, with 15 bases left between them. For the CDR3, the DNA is TGTGCCAGCTCACCCAACAATCTGAACACGAACACTGAAGCTTTCTTT. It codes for CASSPNNLNTNTEAFF.

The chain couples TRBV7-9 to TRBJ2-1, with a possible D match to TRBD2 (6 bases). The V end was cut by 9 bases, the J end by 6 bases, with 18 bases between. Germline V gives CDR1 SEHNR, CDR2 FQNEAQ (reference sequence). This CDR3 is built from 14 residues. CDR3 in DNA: TGTGCCAGGGGTGGGGGGAGCCGGGGCAATGAGCAGTTCTTC. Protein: CARGGGSRGNEQFF.

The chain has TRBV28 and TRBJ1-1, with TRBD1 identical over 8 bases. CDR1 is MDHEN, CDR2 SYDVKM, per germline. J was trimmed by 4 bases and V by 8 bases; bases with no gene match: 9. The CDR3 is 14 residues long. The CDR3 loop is CASSNRGSGTEAFF. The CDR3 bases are TGTGCCAGCTCAAACAGGGGGAGTGGCACTGAAGCTTTCTTT. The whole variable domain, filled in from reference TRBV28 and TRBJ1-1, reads DVKVTQSSRYLVKRTGEKVFLECVQDMDHENMFWYRQDPGLGLRLIYFSYDVKMKEKGDIPEGYSVSREKKERFSLILESASTNQTSMYLCASSNRGSGTEAFFGQGTRLTVV.

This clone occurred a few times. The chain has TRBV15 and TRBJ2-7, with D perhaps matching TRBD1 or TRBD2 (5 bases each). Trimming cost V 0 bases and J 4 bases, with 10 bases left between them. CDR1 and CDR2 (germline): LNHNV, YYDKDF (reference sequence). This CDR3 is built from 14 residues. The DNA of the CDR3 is TGTGCCACCAGCAGAGATCGGGGCGGGTACGAGCAGTACTTC. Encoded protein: CATSRDRGGYEQYF.

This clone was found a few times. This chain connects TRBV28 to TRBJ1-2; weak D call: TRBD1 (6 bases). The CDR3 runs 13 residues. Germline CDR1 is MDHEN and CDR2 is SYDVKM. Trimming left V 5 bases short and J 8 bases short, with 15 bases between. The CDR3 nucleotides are TGTGCCAGCAGTATCCAACGGGGGGCGGGCTACACCTTC. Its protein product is CASSIQRGAGYTF.

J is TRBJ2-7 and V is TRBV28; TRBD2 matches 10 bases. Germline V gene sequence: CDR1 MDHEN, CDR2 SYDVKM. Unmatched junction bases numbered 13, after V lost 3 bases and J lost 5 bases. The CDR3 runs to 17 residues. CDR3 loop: CASSFRRLAGVAHEQYF. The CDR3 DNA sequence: TGTGCCAGCAGTTTTCGTCGGCTAGCGGGAGTGGCCCACGAGCAGTACTTC. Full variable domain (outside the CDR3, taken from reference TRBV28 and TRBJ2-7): DVKVTQSSRYLVKRTGEKVFLECVQDMDHENMFWYRQDPGLGLRLIYFSYDVKMKEKGDIPEGYSVSREKKERFSLILESASTNQTSMYLCASSFRRLAGVAHEQYFGPGTRLTVT.

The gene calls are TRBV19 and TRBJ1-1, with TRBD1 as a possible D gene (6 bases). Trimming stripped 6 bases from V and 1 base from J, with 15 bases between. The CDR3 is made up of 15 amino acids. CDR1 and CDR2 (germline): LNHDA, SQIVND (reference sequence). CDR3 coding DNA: TGTGCCAGTAGGCGACAGGAGCTATCGAACACTGAAGCTTTCTTT. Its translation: CASRRQELSNTEAFF.

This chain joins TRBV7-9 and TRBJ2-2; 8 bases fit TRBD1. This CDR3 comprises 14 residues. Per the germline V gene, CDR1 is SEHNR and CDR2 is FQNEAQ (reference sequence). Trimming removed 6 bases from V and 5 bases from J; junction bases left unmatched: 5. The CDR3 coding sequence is TGTGCCAGCAGGTACAGGGGGGAAACCGGGGAGCTGTTTTTT. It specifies CASRYRGETGELFF.

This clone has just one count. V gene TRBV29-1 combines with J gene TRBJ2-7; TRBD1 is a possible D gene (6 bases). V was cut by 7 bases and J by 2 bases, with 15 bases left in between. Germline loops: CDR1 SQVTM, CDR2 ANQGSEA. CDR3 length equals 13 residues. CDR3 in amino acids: CSGETGATYEQYF. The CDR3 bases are TGCAGCGGGGAGACAGGAGCAACCTACGAGCAGTACTTC.

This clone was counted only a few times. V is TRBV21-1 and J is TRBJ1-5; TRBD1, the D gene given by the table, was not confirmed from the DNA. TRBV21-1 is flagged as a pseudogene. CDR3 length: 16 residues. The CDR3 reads CASSKDAPQGNQPQHF. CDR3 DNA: TGTGCCAGCAGCAAAGATGCGCCACAGGGCAATCAGCCCCAGCATTTT.

The CDR3 sequence is CASSSKGGGYAYEQYF. CDR3 DNA sequence: TGTGCCAGCAGCTCCAAAGGTGGGGGGTACGCCTACGAGCAGTACTTC. This chain uses TRBV11-2 with TRBJ2-7, with TRBD2 as a possible D gene (6 bases). The V end was cut by 4 bases, the J end by 2 bases, with 18 bases between. The CDR3 length is 16 residues. The germline CDR1 and CDR2 sequences are SGHAT and FQNNGV.

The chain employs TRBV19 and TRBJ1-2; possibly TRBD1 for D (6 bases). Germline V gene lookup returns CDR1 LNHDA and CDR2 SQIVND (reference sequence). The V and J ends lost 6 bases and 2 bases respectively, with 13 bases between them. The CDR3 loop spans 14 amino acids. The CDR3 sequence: CASRAQGSNYGYTF. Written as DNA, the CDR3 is TGTGCCAGTAGAGCCCAGGGGAGCAACTATGGCTACACCTTC.

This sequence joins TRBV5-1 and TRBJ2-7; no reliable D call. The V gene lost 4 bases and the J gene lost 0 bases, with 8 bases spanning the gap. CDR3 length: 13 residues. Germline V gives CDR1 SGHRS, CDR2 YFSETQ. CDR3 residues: CASSMPSSYEQYF. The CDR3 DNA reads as TGCGCCAGCAGCATGCCCAGCTCCTACGAGCAGTACTTC.

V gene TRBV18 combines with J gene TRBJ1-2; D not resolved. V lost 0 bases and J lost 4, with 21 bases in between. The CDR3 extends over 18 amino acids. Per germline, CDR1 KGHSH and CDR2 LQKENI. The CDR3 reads CASSPPGKRVSWSYGYTF. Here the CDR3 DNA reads TGTGCCAGCTCACCACCCGGGAAGCGGGTCTCCTGGAGCTATGGCTACACCTTC. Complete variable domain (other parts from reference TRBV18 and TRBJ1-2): NAGVMQNPRHLVRRRGQEARLRCSPMKGHSHVYWYRQLPEEGLKFMVYLQKENIIDESGMPKERFSAEFPKEGPSILRIQQVVRGDSAAYFCASSPPGKRVSWSYGYTFGSGTRLTVV.

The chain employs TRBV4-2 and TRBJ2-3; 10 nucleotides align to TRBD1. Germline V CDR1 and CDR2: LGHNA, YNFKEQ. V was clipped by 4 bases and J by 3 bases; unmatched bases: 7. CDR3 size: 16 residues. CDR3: CASSPGTGDRTDTQYF. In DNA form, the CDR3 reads TGTGCCAGCAGCCCAGGGACAGGGGATCGGACAGATACGCAGTATTTT.

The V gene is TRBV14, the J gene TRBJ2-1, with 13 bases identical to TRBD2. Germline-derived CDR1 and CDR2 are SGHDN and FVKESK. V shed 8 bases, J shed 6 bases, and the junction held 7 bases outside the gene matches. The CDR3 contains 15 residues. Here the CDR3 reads CASQLAGGPFNEQFF. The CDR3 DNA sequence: TGTGCCAGCCAACTAGCGGGAGGGCCCTTCAATGAGCAGTTCTTC.

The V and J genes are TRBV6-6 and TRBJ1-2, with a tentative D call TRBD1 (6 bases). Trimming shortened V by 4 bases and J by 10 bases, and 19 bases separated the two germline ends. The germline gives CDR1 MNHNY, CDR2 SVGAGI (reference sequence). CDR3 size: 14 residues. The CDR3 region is CASSWDQSMGAYTF. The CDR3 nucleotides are TGTGCCAGCAGTTGGGACCAGTCGATGGGGGCCTACACCTTC.

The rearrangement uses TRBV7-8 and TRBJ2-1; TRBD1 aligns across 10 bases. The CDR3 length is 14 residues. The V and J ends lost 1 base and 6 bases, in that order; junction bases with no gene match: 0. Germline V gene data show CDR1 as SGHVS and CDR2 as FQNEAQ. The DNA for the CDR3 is TGTGCCAGCAGCTTAGGGACAGGGGGCAATGAGCAGTTCTTC. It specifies CASSLGTGGNEQFF.

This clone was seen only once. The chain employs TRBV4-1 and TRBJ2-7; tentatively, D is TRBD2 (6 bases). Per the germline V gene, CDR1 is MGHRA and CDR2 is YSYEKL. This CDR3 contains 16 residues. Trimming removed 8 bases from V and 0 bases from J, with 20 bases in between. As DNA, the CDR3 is TGCGCCAGCCGAGGAGGAGGGGCGAGGGGCTCCTACGAGCAGTACTTC. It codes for CASRGGGARGSYEQYF.

Here the CDR3 reads CASSLAASGQETQYF. The CDR3 DNA sequence: TGCGCCAGCAGCTTGGCGGCTAGCGGACAAGAGACCCAGTACTTC. The rearrangement uses TRBV5-1 and TRBJ2-5, with 7 bases fitting TRBD2. The CDR3 sequence is 15 residues long. Trimming at V came to 0 bases and at J to 2 bases, leaving 4 bases not matched to a gene. Germline CDR1 SGHRS, CDR2 YFSETQ.

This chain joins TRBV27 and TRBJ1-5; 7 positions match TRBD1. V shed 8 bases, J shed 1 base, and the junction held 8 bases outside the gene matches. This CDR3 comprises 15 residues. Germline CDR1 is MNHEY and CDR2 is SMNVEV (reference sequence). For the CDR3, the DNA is TGTGCCAGCCGAATCAGACAGGGAAGCAATCAGCCCCAGCATTTT. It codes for CASRIRQGSNQPQHF.

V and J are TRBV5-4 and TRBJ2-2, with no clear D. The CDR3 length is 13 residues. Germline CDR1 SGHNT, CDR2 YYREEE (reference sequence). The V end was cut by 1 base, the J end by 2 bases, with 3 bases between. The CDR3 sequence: CASSLPNTGELFF. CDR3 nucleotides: TGTGCCAGCAGCTTGCCCAACACCGGGGAGCTGTTTTTT.